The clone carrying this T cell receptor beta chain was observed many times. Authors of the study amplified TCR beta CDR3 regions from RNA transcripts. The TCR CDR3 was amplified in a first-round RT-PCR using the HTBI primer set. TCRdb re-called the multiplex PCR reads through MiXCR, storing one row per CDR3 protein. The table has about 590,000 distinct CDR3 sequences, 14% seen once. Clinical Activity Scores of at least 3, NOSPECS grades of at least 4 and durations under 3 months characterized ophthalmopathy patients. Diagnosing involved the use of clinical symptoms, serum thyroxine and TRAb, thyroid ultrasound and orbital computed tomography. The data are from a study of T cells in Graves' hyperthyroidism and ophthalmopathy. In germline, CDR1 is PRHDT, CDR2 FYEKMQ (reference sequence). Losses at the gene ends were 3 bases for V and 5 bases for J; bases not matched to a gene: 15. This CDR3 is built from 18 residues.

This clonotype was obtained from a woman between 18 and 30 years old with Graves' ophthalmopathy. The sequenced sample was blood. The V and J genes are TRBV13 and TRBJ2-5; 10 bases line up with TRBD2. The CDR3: CASSFSGLAVVMSETQYF. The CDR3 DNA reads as TGTGCCAGCAGCTTTTCAGGACTAGCGGTGGTAATGTCGGAGACCCAGTACTTC.